A single sample gave rise to the 10 T cell receptor beta chains below, sequenced in a study of blood T cell repertoires in COVID-19. Assay: immunoSEQ multiplex PCR; the TCRdb copy retains only in-frame clones and omits some. The sample shows approximately 150,000 clones, about nine tenths of them seen only once. The sequenced sample was PBMCs or T cells enriched from blood (not recorded which). These receptors originate from a man aged 55-75 years who had recovered from COVID-19.

For the CDR3, the DNA is TGTGCCAGCAGCTCGGGACTAAGGTACTCCTACGAGCAGTACTTC. It encodes CASSSGLRYSYEQYF. This chain links TRBV11-2 with TRBJ2-7, with TRBD2 matching 7 bases. V dropped 4 bases and J dropped 0; count of bases not matched to a gene: 6. Germline values: CDR1 SGHAT, CDR2 FQNNGV. The CDR3 extends over 15 amino acids.

This clone has a single count. The chain uses TRBV4-1 and TRBJ2-5; tentative D call: TRBD2 (6 bases). In germline, CDR1 is MGHRA, CDR2 YSYEKL. This CDR3 is built from 15 residues. Trimming took off 4 bases at V and 9 bases at J, with 21 bases between the two ends. CDR3 nucleotides: TGCGCCAGCAGCCTCACCCCGGGACTCAAAGGGGCCCAGTACTTC. It is translated as CASSLTPGLKGAQYF.

This clone was seen only once. V gene TRBV11-2 combines with J gene TRBJ2-7, with unresolved D. The CDR3 totals 12 residues. V was clipped by 5 bases and J by 6 bases, with 11 bases between them. Germline CDR1 reads SGHAT; CDR2 reads FQNNGV. CDR3 DNA: TGTGCCAGCAGCCCCGGGTCGGTCGAGCAGTACTTC. It encodes CASSPGSVEQYF.

This clone came up once. The V and J genes are TRBV29-1 and TRBJ2-1, with 7 positions matching TRBD2. Germline V lookup: CDR1 SQVTM, CDR2 ANQGSEA. The trim removed 4 bases at V and 7 bases at J, leaving 13 bases unmatched. The CDR3 is made up of 15 amino acids. CDR3 DNA: TGCAGCGTTGTAGGCCGGCGGGAGTTCAGGAATGAGCAGTTCTTC. As protein: CSVVGRREFRNEQFF.

The V and J genes are TRBV15 and TRBJ1-3; D remains unclear. Per the germline V gene, CDR1 is LNHNV and CDR2 is YYDKDF (reference sequence). Trimming pared 0 bases from V and 0 bases from J, leaving 6 bases between. This CDR3 spans 15 amino acids. The CDR3 here is CATSRDLPSGNTIYF. CDR3 DNA sequence: TGTGCCACCAGCAGAGATCTTCCCTCTGGAAACACCATATATTTT.

J is TRBJ1-5 and V is TRBV5-1, with D perhaps TRBD1 (6 bases). This CDR3 has 15 amino acids. Trimming removed 0 bases from V and 4 bases from J, with 11 bases in between. The germline V gene has CDR1 SGHRS and CDR2 YFSETQ. Written as DNA, the CDR3 is TGCGCCAGCAGCTTGGATGGACAGAGGAATCAGCCCCAGCATTTT. Amino acids: CASSLDGQRNQPQHF.

This clone has a single count. The CDR3 is CAISGQGLTGELFF. CDR3 DNA: TGTGCCATCAGTGGACAGGGGTTAACCGGGGAGCTGTTTTTT. The chain is built from TRBV10-3 and TRBJ2-2; 8 bases match TRBD1. Germline loops: CDR1 ENHRY, CDR2 SYGVKD. CDR3 length: 14 residues. V lost 4 bases and J lost 5; bases outside the gene matches: 3.

The rearrangement uses TRBV28 and TRBJ1-6; D gene ambiguous. The V end lost 8 bases, the J end lost 8 bases, and 10 bases lay between the germline ends. Germline V gene data show CDR1 as MDHEN and CDR2 as SYDVKM. The CDR3 sequence is 12 residues long. The CDR3 DNA follows: TGTGCCAGCTGGGCCCCTGATTCACCCCTCCACTTT. Its protein is CASWAPDSPLHF.

V is TRBV19 and J is TRBJ1-5, with 10 bases matching TRBD1. The CDR3 loop spans 16 amino acids. CDR1 and CDR2 from the germline V gene are LNHDA and SQIVND (reference sequence). V shed 4 bases, J shed 7 bases, and the junction held 10 bases outside the gene matches. In nucleotides, the CDR3 is TGTGCCAGTAGTAGGCCTCCGGGACAGGGGATCCAGCCCCAGCATTTT. Encoded protein: CASSRPPGQGIQPQHF.

The chain joins TRBV19 to TRBJ1-5, with TRBD1 matching over 7 bases. CDR3 length equals 13 residues. Per germline, CDR1 LNHDA and CDR2 SQIVND (reference sequence). J was trimmed by 7 bases and V by 9 bases; bases with no gene match: 9. The CDR3 spells CASQDRWGQPQHF. CDR3 in DNA: TGTGCCAGCCAGGACAGGTGGGGACAGCCCCAGCATTTT. Full variable domain (remainder filled in from reference TRBV19 and TRBJ1-5): DGGITQSPKYLFRKEGQNVTLSCEQNLNHDAMYWYRQDPGQGLRLIYYSQIVNDFQKGDIAEGYSVSREKKESFPLTVTSAQKNPTAFYLCASQDRWGQPQHFGDGTRLSIL.